This TCR beta chain was identified during a study of T cell repertoires in cytomegalovirus infection. About the study: Recently identified HLA-C-restricted CMV epitopes and well-studied HLA-B-restricted CMV epitopes were used by the study. In public TCR beta signatures, there were indications of both CMV infection and matching HLA type. Study outcomes and limitations: Cumulative public TCR beta family frequency identified CMV carriers with the relevant HLA. Across the ex vivo response, the dominant clonotypes were HLA-C-restricted CMV-specific TCR beta clonotypes.

Trimming took 3 bases from V and 3 from J, leaving 14 bases between them. CDR1 and CDR2 from the germline V gene are WSHSY and SAAADI. CDR3 length: 15 amino acids. A few counts support this clonotype. As yet, its antigen is unknown. TCRdb reanalysed the reads using MiXCR and keeps one entry per CDR3 protein. The repertoire has roughly 800,000 distinct CDR3 sequences, under 35% of them found once; the top ten carry around 12%. This chain uses TRBV10-2 with TRBJ2-5; D is undetermined. This receptor was taken from a human donor in good health (CMV status not recorded). Some clones in this sample may be carry-over from other donors' samples. The material was cultured CD8+ T cells from PBMCs, obtained from culture after CMV antigen stimulation. CDR3 protein: CASSDVGGGEETQYF. CDR3 nucleotide sequence: TGCGCCAGCAGTGACGTAGGTGGTGGTGAAGAGACCCAGTACTTC.